These 17 T cell receptor beta chains were all obtained from the same sample, sequenced in a study of blood T cell repertoires in COVID-19. Only in-frame clones appear in the TCRdb table, and some are missing; sequencing was by immunoSEQ multiplex PCR. This table holds roughly 150,000 clones, 85% found once. Specimen: peripheral blood. The origin of the receptors is a woman aged 80 or older with COVID-19, enrolled during active disease.

The CDR3 DNA is TGTGCCAGCAGTTTATCCCCAAACGCCGGACTAGCGGGGGGCTTCTACAATGAGCAGTTCTTC. Amino acid sequence: CASSLSPNAGLAGGFYNEQFF. The rearrangement uses TRBV27 and TRBJ2-1; 14 positions agree with TRBD2. V lost 0 bases, J lost 3 bases, and 13 bases stayed unmatched. The germline V gene has CDR1 MNHEY and CDR2 SMNVEV (reference sequence). There are 21 residues in the CDR3.

The chain uses TRBV5-1 and TRBJ2-2; the match to TRBD1 covers 7 bases. Germline V gene lookup returns CDR1 SGHRS and CDR2 YFSETQ. This CDR3 is 15 amino acids long. Trimming cost V 6 bases and J 5 bases; bases outside gene matches: 10. CDR3 residues: CASNREGARTGELFF. DNA of the CDR3: TGCGCCAGCAACCGAGAGGGGGCACGGACCGGGGAGCTGTTTTTT.

V usage is TRBV6-5 and J usage is TRBJ2-1; maybe TRBD2 (6 bases). The CDR3 is made up of 13 amino acids. The germline V gene encodes CDR1 MNHEY and CDR2 SVGAGI. V lost 6 bases to trimming and J lost 8 bases, with 14 bases between them. CDR3 protein: CASRRPGVDEQFF. In DNA form, the CDR3 reads TGTGCCAGCAGGAGACCGGGGGTCGATGAGCAGTTCTTC.

The chain uses TRBV12-3 or TRBV12-4 and TRBJ1-1; D unresolved. The CDR3 totals 11 residues. V dropped 3 bases and J dropped 8 bases, with 7 bases sitting between them. This chain's CDR3 is CASSLGKEAFF. CDR3 DNA: TGTGCCAGCAGTTTGGGCAAGGAAGCTTTCTTT.

The chain recombines TRBV6-5 with TRBJ2-7; TRBD1 matches 10 bases. The CDR3 is made up of 15 amino acids. Trimming took 6 bases from V and 4 from J; bases not matched to a gene: 9. Germline V lookup: CDR1 MNHEY, CDR2 SVGAGI. The DNA of the CDR3 is TGTGCCAGCAGCCAGGGACAGGGGTACAAGTACGAGCAGTACTTC. It encodes CASSQGQGYKYEQYF.

The chain employs TRBV5-1 and TRBJ2-5; D remains unclear. The V end lost 0 bases, the J end lost 2 bases, and 8 bases lay between the germline ends. Per the germline V gene, CDR1 is SGHRS and CDR2 is YFSETQ. CDR3 size: 14 residues. This CDR3 reads CASSLAGLQETQYF. The DNA for the CDR3 is TGCGCCAGCAGCTTGGCCGGGTTACAAGAGACCCAGTACTTC.

CDR3 sequence: CASSQEVGGNSPLHF. The CDR3 DNA is TGTGCCAGCAGCCAAGAGGTTGGTGGCAACTCACCCCTCCACTTT. The chain joins TRBV4-2 to TRBJ1-6; the D is unclear. V gave up 0 bases and J gave up 10 bases, with 13 bases separating them. Germline assignment: CDR1 LGHNA and CDR2 YNFKEQ. This CDR3 has 15 amino acids.

V gene TRBV11-2 combines with J gene TRBJ1-6, with 8 bases that match TRBD1. This CDR3 region has 18 residues. V gave up 5 bases and J gave up 5 bases; unmatched junction bases: 14. Germline-derived CDR1 and CDR2 are SGHAT and FQNNGV. CDR3 bases: TGTGCCAGCAGCCGACAGGGGAAAGCTTTTGTGAATAATTCACCCCTCCACTTT. Amino acid sequence: CASSRQGKAFVNNSPLHF.

This clone has a single count. The gene calls are TRBV6-5 and TRBJ2-3; TRBD2 matches 12 bases. Per the germline V gene, CDR1 is MNHEY and CDR2 is SVGAGI. Losses at the gene ends were 7 bases for V and 4 bases for J; bases not matched to a gene: 3. The CDR3 is 14 amino acids. The CDR3 is CASTLAGGPDTQYF. The CDR3 DNA follows: TGTGCCAGCACACTAGCGGGAGGCCCAGATACGCAGTATTTT.

The chain uses TRBV5-1 and TRBJ2-5; TRBD1 agrees at 7 bases. The V gene end was trimmed by 3 bases and the J gene end by 2 bases; junction bases not matched to a gene: 4. CDR3 length: 14 amino acids. Germline V gene data show CDR1 as SGHRS and CDR2 as YFSETQ. The DNA of the CDR3 is TGCGCCAGCAGCTCAAGGGACAGACAAGAGACCCAGTACTTC. Translation: CASSSRDRQETQYF.

This clone was seen a single time. The J gene is TRBJ1-5, the V gene TRBV19; D remains ambiguous. V gave up 8 bases and J gave up 3 bases, with 8 bases separating them. Germline CDR1 and CDR2: LNHDA and SQIVND (reference sequence). CDR3 length: 12 amino acids. CDR3 coding DNA: TGTGCCAGTGGTGGACTCAATCAGCCCCAGCATTTT. Its protein is CASGGLNQPQHF. Based on the CDR3 plus reference TRBV19 and TRBJ1-5, the full variable domain is DGGITQSPKYLFRKEGQNVTLSCEQNLNHDAMYWYRQDPGQGLRLIYYSQIVNDFQKGDIAEGYSVSREKKESFPLTVTSAQKNPTAFYLCASGGLNQPQHFGDGTRLSIL.

This clone was observed a single time. CDR3 loop: CASSLGAGEAFF. In nucleotides, the CDR3 is TGTGCCAGCAGCTTAGGTGCAGGCGAAGCTTTCTTT. The chain is built from TRBV7-9 and TRBJ1-1; no clear D gene. Trimming stripped 1 base from V and 8 bases from J, with 8 bases between. The germline V gene has CDR1 SEHNR and CDR2 FQNEAQ (reference sequence). The CDR3 has 12 amino acids.

The chain links TRBV6-5 to TRBJ1-1, with a tentative D call TRBD1 (5 bases). The CDR3 spans 13 residues. Trimming shortened V by 6 bases and J by 5 bases, and 13 bases separated the two germline ends. Per the germline V gene, CDR1 is MNHEY and CDR2 is SVGAGI. This chain's CDR3 is CASRGAGETEAFF. CDR3 DNA: TGTGCCAGCAGGGGCGCGGGGGAAACTGAAGCTTTCTTT.

The chain has TRBV6-5 and TRBJ2-5; D call uncertain. CDR1 MNHEY and CDR2 SVGAGI come from the germline V gene. The CDR3 length is 13 residues. Deletions cut 6 bases from V and 7 bases from J, with 15 bases between. In DNA, the CDR3 is TGTGCCAGCAGAGACTCCCGAGGTTGGACCCAGTACTTC. Encoded protein: CASRDSRGWTQYF.

This chain links TRBV11-2 with TRBJ2-1; 7 bases align to TRBD2. The CDR3 spans 13 residues. Trimming took 6 bases from V and 7 from J; bases not matched to a gene: 6. Germline V CDR1 and CDR2: SGHAT, FQNNGV. CDR3 coding DNA: TGTGCCAGCAGAAACCCAGCGGGGAATGAGCAGTTCTTC. Translation: CASRNPAGNEQFF.

This clone was detected once. This chain links TRBV7-8 with TRBJ1-5; D gene unclear. V gave up 5 bases and J gave up 2 bases, with 16 bases separating them. Germline CDR1 is SGHVS and CDR2 is FQNEAQ. The CDR3 has 16 residues. CDR3 loop: CASSTRAGYGNQPQHF. In DNA, the CDR3 is TGTGCCAGCAGCACAAGGGCGGGGTATGGCAATCAGCCCCAGCATTTT.

The V and J genes are TRBV28 and TRBJ2-1, with TRBD2 matching 10 bases. With V trimmed by 2 bases and J by 16 bases, 8 bases remained unmatched. The CDR3 runs to 13 residues. Per germline, CDR1 MDHEN and CDR2 SYDVKM. CDR3 region: CASSLVVAGGGFF. The CDR3 DNA reads TGTGCCAGCAGTTTAGTCGTAGCGGGAGGCGGATTCTTC. Variable domain in full (rest from reference TRBV28 and TRBJ2-1): DVKVTQSSRYLVKRTGEKVFLECVQDMDHENMFWYRQDPGLGLRLIYFSYDVKMKEKGDIPEGYSVSREKKERFSLILESASTNQTSMYLCASSLVVAGGGFFGPGTRLTVL.